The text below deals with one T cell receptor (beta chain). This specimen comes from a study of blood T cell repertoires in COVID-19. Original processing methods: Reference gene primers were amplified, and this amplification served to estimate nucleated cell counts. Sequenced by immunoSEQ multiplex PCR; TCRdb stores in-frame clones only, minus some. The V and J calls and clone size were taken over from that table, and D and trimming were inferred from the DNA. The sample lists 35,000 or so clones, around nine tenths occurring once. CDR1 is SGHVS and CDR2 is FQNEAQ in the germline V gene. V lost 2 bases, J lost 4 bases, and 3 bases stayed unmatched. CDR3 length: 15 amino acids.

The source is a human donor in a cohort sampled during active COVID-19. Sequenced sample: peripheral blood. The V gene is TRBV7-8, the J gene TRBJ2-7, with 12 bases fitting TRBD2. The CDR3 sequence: CASSLWTSGTYEQYF. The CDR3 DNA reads TGTGCCAGCAGCTTATGGACTAGCGGGACTTACGAGCAGTACTTC.